This T cell receptor (beta chain) was obtained from a study of naive and memory T cell subsets. The table lists this clonotype with many counts. A UMI-containing oligonucleotide was joined by 3' ligation to the TCR cDNA template. The CDR3 has 13 amino acids. Germline V gives CDR1 SQVTM, CDR2 ANQGSEA. V lost 3 bases, J lost 7 bases, and 15 bases lay in between. Amplification of ligated cDNA took four PCR rounds with SP2 and nested alpha and beta constant primers. Alpha and beta constant region primers primed reverse transcription for blood and skin samples. TCRdb fed the 5' RACE reads into MiXCR, producing one record per CDR3 protein. The sample contains some 60,000 distinct CDR3 sequences, about 8.3% of which appear only once.

V usage is TRBV29-1 and J usage is TRBJ1-2; D might be TRBD1 (5 bases). This TCR came from a female donor in good health. The CDR3 here is CSVERQNSVGYTF. The CDR3, as DNA: TGCAGCGTTGAGAGACAGAATAGTGTTGGCTACACCTTC.